The rows below give T cell receptor beta chains drawn from one sample of a study of T cell responses to AZD1222 COVID-19 vaccine. Here immunoSEQ multiplex PCR was the method, and the copy in TCRdb shows in-frame clones only, minus some. The data show 65,000 to 80,000 clones, with 87% seen just once and under 25% held by the top ten. Sequenced material: peripheral blood, taken on day 0 of AZD1222 vaccination. The origin of the receptors is an adult in good health. The CDR3 runs from the conserved cysteine through the conserved F or W. The order of the fields is CDR3 protein, CDR3 DNA, J gene, D gene, V gene, clone size. D genes are given only for firm matches. Size is omitted from some rows. Given values are once, few, many or a class for expanded clones.

CDR3aa: CASSYSRDSPYEQYF
CDR3nt: TGTGCCAGCAGTTACTCGAGGGACTCACCCTACGAGCAGTACTTC
j_gene: TRBJ2-7
d_gene: NA
v_gene: TRBV6-2/TRBV6-3
abundance: NA

CDR3aa: CAGERERYNEQFF
CDR3nt: TGTGCCGGAGAGCGGGAGCGATACAATGAGCAGTTCTTC
j_gene: TRBJ2-1
d_gene: TRBD2
v_gene: TRBV6-5
abundance: NA

CDR3aa: CASSQDNRQVQGGYTF
CDR3nt: TGTGCCAGCAGCCAAGACAATAGGCAGGTACAGGGTGGCTACACCTTC
j_gene: TRBJ1-2
d_gene: NA
v_gene: TRBV3-1/TRBV3-2
abundance: NA

CDR3aa: CASLDRGSEKLFF
CDR3nt: TGTGCCAGCCTTGACAGGGGATCTGAAAAACTGTTTTTT
j_gene: TRBJ1-4
d_gene: TRBD1
v_gene: TRBV27
abundance: once

CDR3aa: CASSLQYSGNTIYF
CDR3nt: TGTGCCAGTAGTCTCCAGTACTCTGGAAACACCATATATTTT
j_gene: TRBJ1-3
d_gene: NA
v_gene: TRBV19
abundance: NA

CDR3aa: CASSLAPESSLREQYF
CDR3nt: TGTGCCAGCAGCTTGGCTCCAGAGAGCTCTTTGAGGGAGCAGTACTTC
j_gene: TRBJ2-7
d_gene: NA
v_gene: TRBV5-5
abundance: NA

CDR3aa: CASSLGVAGGVETQYF
CDR3nt: TGCGCCAGCAGCTTGGGAGTAGCGGGAGGAGTGGAGACCCAGTACTTC
j_gene: TRBJ2-5
d_gene: TRBD2
v_gene: TRBV5-1
abundance: NA

CDR3aa: CASSVGTQPQHF
CDR3nt: TGTGCCAGCAGCGTCGGGACGCAGCCCCAGCATTTT
j_gene: TRBJ1-5
d_gene: NA
v_gene: TRBV28
abundance: NA

CDR3aa: CAWSVERRNGYTF
CDR3nt: TGTGCCTGGAGTGTAGAACGCCGTAACGGCTACACCTTC
j_gene: TRBJ1-2
d_gene: NA
v_gene: TRBV30
abundance: NA

CDR3aa: CASNPGLGQMNTEAFF
CDR3nt: TGTGCCAGCAACCCCGGGTTGGGACAGATGAACACTGAAGCTTTCTTT
j_gene: TRBJ1-1
d_gene: TRBD1
v_gene: TRBV5-5
abundance: NA

CDR3aa: CASSPLTSGPMEQYF
CDR3nt: TGCGCCAGCAGCCCCCTCACTAGCGGACCTATGGAGCAGTACTTC
j_gene: TRBJ2-7
d_gene: TRBD2
v_gene: TRBV5-1
abundance: NA

CDR3aa: CASSSLAVSYEQYF
CDR3nt: TGTGCCAGCAGCTCCCTAGCGGTCTCCTACGAGCAGTACTTC
j_gene: TRBJ2-7
d_gene: TRBD2
v_gene: TRBV11-3
abundance: NA

CDR3aa: CASSFRGDYNEKLFF
CDR3nt: TGTGCCAGCAGCTTCAGGGGGGACTATAATGAAAAACTGTTTTTT
j_gene: TRBJ1-4
d_gene: TRBD1
v_gene: TRBV5-4
abundance: NA

CDR3aa: CASSLSATEAFF
CDR3nt: TGTGCCAGCAGCTTGTCTGCCACTGAAGCTTTCTTT
j_gene: TRBJ1-1
d_gene: NA
v_gene: TRBV5-5
abundance: NA

CDR3aa: CATSSREGVTDTQYF
CDR3nt: TGTGCCACCAGTTCGAGGGAGGGAGTCACAGATACGCAGTATTTT
j_gene: TRBJ2-3
d_gene: TRBD2
v_gene: TRBV24-1
abundance: once

CDR3aa: CASSPGTRTDTQYF
CDR3nt: TGTGCTAGTAGCCCAGGGACTCGCACAGATACGCAGTATTTT
j_gene: TRBJ2-3
d_gene: NA
v_gene: TRBV12-5
abundance: NA